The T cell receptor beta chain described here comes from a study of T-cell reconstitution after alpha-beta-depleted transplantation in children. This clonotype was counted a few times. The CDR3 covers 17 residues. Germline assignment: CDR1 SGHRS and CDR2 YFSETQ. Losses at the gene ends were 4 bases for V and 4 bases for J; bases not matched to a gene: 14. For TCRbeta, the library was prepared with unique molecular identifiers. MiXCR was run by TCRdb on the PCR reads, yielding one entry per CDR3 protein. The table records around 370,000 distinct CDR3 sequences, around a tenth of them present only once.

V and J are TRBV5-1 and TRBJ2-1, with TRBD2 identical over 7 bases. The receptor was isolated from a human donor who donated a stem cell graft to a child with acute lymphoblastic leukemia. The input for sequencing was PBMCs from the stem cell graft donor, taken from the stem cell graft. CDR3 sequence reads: CASSVRGGFLKYNEQFF. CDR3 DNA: TGCGCCAGCAGCGTGCGGGGAGGGTTCCTTAAATACAATGAGCAGTTCTTC.